This T cell receptor beta chain was identified during a study of T cells after yellow fever vaccination. Study results and limitations: FACS-sorted repertoires could harbor abundant contaminating bulk-population clonotypes. The secondary T-cell response peaked on day 5, not day 15, but was weaker. Most clones from primary vaccination resurfaced after the booster (around 97% CD4, 75% to 90% CD8).

A universal primer site and UMIs were added as TCR cDNA was made by 5'RACE template switching. TCRdb fed the 5' RACE reads into MiXCR, producing one record per CDR3 protein. The sample has around 180,000 distinct CDR3 sequences; approximately 6.2% are singletons. In the case of this clonotype: Its antigen is not known.

This TCR derives from a man aged 18-30 years who received the YFV17D yellow fever vaccine. This sample comprised CD4+ T cells sorted from PBMCs, obtained on the day of the first yellow fever vaccination.

This CDR3 is CASSLSPEGGNIQYF. DNA for the CDR3: TGCGCCAGCAGCTTGAGCCCCGAGGGGGGGAACATTCAGTACTTC. The chain carries TRBV5-1 and TRBJ2-4; weak D call: TRBD2 (7 bases). V lost 1 base to trimming and J lost 7 bases, with 15 bases between them. The germline V gene encodes CDR1 SGHRS and CDR2 YFSETQ. The CDR3 consists of 15 residues.